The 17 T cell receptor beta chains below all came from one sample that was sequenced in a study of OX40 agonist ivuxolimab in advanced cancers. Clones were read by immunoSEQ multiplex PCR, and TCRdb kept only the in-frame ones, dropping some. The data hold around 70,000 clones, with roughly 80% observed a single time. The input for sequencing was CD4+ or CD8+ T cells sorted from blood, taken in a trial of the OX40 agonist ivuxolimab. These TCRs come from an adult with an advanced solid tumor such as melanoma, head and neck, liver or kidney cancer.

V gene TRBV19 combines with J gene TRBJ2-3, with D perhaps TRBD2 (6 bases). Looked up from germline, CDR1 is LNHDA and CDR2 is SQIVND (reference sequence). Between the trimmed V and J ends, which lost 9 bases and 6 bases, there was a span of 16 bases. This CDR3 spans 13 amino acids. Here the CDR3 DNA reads TGTGCCAGCAGACTAGTAGTCGGGGATACGCAGTATTTT. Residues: CASRLVVGDTQYF.

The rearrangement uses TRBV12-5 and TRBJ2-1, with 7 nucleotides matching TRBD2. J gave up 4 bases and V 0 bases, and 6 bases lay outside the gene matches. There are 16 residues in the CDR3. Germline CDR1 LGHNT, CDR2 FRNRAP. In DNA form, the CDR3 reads TGTGCTAGTGGTTTGGTAATATCAGCGGGGTACAATGAGCAGTTCTTC. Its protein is CASGLVISAGYNEQFF.

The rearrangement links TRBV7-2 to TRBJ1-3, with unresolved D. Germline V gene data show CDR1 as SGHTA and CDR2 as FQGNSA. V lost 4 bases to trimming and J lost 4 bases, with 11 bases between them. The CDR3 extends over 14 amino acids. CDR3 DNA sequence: TGTGCCAGCAGCTCTAGCGCAATAGGAAACACCATATATTTT. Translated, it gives CASSSSAIGNTIYF.

DNA of the CDR3: TGTGCCAGCAGCGTAGCGGTCGGTGGGTCCGAGTTCTTC. Its protein product is CASSVAVGGSEFF. This chain links TRBV9 with TRBJ2-1; no firm D call. V was cut by 0 bases and J by 14 bases, with 15 bases left in between. The CDR3 consists of 13 residues. CDR1 and CDR2 from the germline V gene are SGDLS and YYNGEE.

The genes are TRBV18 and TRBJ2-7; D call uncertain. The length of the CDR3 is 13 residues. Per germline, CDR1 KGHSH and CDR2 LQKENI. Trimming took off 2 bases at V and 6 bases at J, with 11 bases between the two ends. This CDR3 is CASSPDIKLEQYV. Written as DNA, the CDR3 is TGTGCCAGCTCACCAGATATCAAGCTCGAGCAGTACGTC.

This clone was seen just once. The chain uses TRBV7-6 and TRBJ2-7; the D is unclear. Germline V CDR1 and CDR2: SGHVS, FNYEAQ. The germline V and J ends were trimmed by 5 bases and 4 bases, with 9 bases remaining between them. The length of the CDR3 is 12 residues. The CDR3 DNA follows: TGTGCCAGCAGCGGCGAAGGATACGAGCAGTACTTC. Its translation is CASSGEGYEQYF. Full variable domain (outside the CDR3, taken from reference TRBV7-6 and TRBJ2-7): GAGVSQSPRYKVTKRGQDVALRCDPISGHVSLYWYRQALGQGPEFLTYFNYEAQQDKSGLPNDRFSAERPEGSISTLTIQRTEQRDSAMYRCASSGEGYEQYFGPGTRLTVT.

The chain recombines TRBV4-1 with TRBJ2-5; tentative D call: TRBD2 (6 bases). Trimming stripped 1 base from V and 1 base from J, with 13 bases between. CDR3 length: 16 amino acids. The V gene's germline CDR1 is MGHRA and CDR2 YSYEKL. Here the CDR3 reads CASSQGTSGVQETQYF. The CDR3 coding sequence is TGCGCCAGCAGCCAAGGAACGTCGGGGGTCCAAGAGACCCAGTACTTC.

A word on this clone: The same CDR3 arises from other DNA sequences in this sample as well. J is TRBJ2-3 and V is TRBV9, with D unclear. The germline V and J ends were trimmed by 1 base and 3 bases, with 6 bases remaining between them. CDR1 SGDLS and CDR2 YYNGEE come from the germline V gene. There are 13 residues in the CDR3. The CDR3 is CASSVLETDTQYF. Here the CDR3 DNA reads TGTGCCAGCAGCGTACTGGAGACAGATACGCAGTATTTT.

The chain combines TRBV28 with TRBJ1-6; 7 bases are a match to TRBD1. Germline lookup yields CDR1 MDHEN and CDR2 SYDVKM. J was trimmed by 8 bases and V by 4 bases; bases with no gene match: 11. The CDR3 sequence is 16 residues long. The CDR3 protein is CASSSPSGTEDSPLHF. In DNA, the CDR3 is TGTGCCAGCAGTTCCCCGTCGGGGACAGAAGATTCACCCCTCCACTTT. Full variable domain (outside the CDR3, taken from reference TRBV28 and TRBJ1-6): DVKVTQSSRYLVKRTGEKVFLECVQDMDHENMFWYRQDPGLGLRLIYFSYDVKMKEKGDIPEGYSVSREKKERFSLILESASTNQTSMYLCASSSPSGTEDSPLHFGNGTRLTVT.

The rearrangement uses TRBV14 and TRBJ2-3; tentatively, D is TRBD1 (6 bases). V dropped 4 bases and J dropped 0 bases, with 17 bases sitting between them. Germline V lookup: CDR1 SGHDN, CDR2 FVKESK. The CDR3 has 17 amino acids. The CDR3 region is CASSRTGTLSSTDTQYF. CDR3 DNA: TGTGCCAGCAGCCGGACCGGGACACTTTCTAGCACAGATACGCAGTATTTT.

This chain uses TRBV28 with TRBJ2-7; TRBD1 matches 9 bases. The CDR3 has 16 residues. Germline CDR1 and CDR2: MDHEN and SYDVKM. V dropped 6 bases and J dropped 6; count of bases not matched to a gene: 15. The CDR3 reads CASRDPGQGLPREQYF. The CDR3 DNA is TGTGCCAGCAGAGATCCGGGACAGGGCCTCCCCCGCGAGCAGTACTTC.

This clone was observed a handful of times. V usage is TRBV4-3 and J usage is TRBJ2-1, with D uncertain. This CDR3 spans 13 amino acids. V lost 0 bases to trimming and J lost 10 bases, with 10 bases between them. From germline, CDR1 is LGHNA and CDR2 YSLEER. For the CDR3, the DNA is TGCGCCAGCAGCCAAGATCCCCGATACGAGCAGTTCTTC. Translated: CASSQDPRYEQFF.

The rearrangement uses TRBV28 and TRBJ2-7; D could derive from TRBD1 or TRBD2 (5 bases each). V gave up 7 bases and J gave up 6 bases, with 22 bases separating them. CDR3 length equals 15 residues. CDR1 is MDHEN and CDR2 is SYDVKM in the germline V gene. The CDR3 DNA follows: TGTGCCAGCACCTCTACCGGGGAAGGGACGCGCGAGCAGTACGTC. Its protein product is CASTSTGEGTREQYV.

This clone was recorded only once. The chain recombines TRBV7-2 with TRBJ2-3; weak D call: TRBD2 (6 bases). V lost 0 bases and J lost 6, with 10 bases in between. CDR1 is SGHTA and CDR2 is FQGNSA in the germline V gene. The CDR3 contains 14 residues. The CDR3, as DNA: TGTGCCAGCAGCTTAGCGAAGGGGAGGGATACGCAGTATTTT. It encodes CASSLAKGRDTQYF.

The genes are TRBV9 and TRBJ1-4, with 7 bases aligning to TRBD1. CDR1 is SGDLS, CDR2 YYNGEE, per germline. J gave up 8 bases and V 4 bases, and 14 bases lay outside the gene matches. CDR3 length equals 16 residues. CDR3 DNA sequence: TGTGCCAGCAGCCCGAGACCGACAGGGATGAAGGAAAAACTGTTTTTT. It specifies CASSPRPTGMKEKLFF.

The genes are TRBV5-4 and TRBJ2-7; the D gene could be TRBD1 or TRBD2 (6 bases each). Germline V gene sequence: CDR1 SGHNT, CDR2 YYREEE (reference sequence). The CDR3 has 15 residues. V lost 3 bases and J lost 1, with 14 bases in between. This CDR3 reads CASSSRGGGSYEQYF. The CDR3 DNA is TGTGCCAGCAGCTCCCGAGGAGGGGGATCCTACGAGCAGTACTTC.

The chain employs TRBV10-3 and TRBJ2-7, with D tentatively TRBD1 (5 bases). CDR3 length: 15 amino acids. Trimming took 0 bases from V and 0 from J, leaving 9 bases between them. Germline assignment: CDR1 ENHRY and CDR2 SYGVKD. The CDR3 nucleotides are TGTGCCATCAGTGAGTCGTCAGGGATCTCCTACGAGCAGTACGTC. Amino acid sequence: CAISESSGISYEQYV.